These 23 T cell receptor beta chains share one sample of origin, sequenced in a study of T cell clones after liver transplantation. The protocol was immunoSEQ multiplex PCR, while the TCRdb copy is restricted to in-frame clones and leaves out a portion. The sample lists approximately 65,000 clones; 80% to 95% were seen once. Sequencing used CD4+ T cells from blood, obtained less than 28 months after liver transplant. The receptors shown here come from a human patient who received a liver transplant. Part of the T cells may come from the graft donor.

The chain employs TRBV6-5 and TRBJ2-1; 9 nucleotides match TRBD2. This CDR3 comprises 15 residues. V shed 4 bases and J 8 bases; nucleotides not matched to a gene: 9. Per the germline V gene, CDR1 is MNHEY and CDR2 is SVGAGI. The CDR3 coding sequence is TGTGCCAGCAGTTCCCCTAGCGGGATTAAATATGAGCAGTTCTTC. This gives the protein CASSSPSGIKYEQFF.

The V and J genes are TRBV19 and TRBJ1-1; 7 bases match TRBD1. The CDR3 spans 13 residues. Germline CDR1 is LNHDA and CDR2 is SQIVND (reference sequence). The trim removed 9 bases at V and 3 bases at J, leaving 7 bases unmatched. CDR3 loop: CASYRDRDTEAFF. The CDR3 DNA is TGTGCCAGCTACCGGGACAGAGACACTGAAGCTTTCTTT.

In its sample, this clone was seen once. The rearrangement uses TRBV29-1 and TRBJ2-5; 9 nucleotides line up with TRBD2. Germline CDR1 and CDR2: SQVTM and ANQGSEA. J gave up 1 base and V 4 bases, and 1 base lay outside the gene matches. The CDR3 sequence is 13 residues long. The DNA for the CDR3 is TGCAGCGTTGGCGGGGGGGGCCAAGAGACCCAGTACTTC. It specifies CSVGGGGQETQYF.

This clone appeared a single time. The chain couples TRBV4-2 to TRBJ2-3; TRBD2 matches at 12 bases. The V segment lost 0 bases and the J segment 0 bases; nucleotides outside the gene matches: 4. The CDR3 consists of 18 residues. CDR1 is LGHNA, CDR2 YNFKEQ, per germline. CDR3 loop: CASSQEALAGGSTDTQYF. The CDR3 coding sequence is TGTGCCAGCAGCCAAGAAGCACTAGCGGGGGGTAGCACAGATACGCAGTATTTT.

The rearrangement links TRBV7-9 to TRBJ2-5; D uncertain. V lost 1 base to trimming and J lost 5 bases, with 11 bases between them. Germline V lookup: CDR1 SEHNR, CDR2 FQNEAQ (reference sequence). The CDR3 has 14 residues. The CDR3 sequence: CASSLVSARETQYF. The CDR3 DNA reads TGTGCCAGCAGCTTAGTGTCGGCTCGGGAGACCCAGTACTTC.

V usage is TRBV9 and J usage is TRBJ2-3; no clear D. This CDR3 is 15 amino acids long. V dropped 3 bases and J dropped 2 bases, with 13 bases sitting between them. The germline V gene encodes CDR1 SGDLS and CDR2 YYNGEE. This CDR3 is CASSGDLSYTDTQYF. The CDR3 nucleotides are TGTGCCAGCAGCGGCGACCTGAGTTACACAGATACGCAGTATTTT.

The chain is built from TRBV19 and TRBJ2-7; D not resolved. Between the trimmed V and J ends, which lost 1 base and 3 bases, there was a span of 22 bases. The germline CDR1 and CDR2 sequences are LNHDA and SQIVND (reference sequence). This CDR3 region has 18 residues. The CDR3 is CASSIGHVGRTSLYEQYF. The CDR3 DNA reads TGTGCCAGTAGTATAGGGCATGTGGGCAGGACCTCCCTCTACGAGCAGTACTTC.

V is TRBV11-3 and J is TRBJ1-2; D perhaps matches TRBD1 (5 bases). The V gene's germline CDR1 is SGHNT and CDR2 YENEEA. The CDR3 has 15 amino acids. V shed 7 bases and J shed 4 bases, with 19 bases lying between them. DNA for the CDR3: TGTGCCAGCACAGGAGGATACGGCGGGGGCTATGGCTACACCTTC. As protein: CASTGGYGGGYGYTF.

The chain carries TRBV5-3 and TRBJ2-7, with unresolved D. TRBV5-3 is filed as an ORF, its function uncertain. The V and J ends lost 4 bases and 2 bases respectively, with 4 bases between them. This CDR3 has 11 amino acids. CDR3 protein: CARSLPYEQYF. As DNA, the CDR3 is TGTGCCAGAAGCCTACCCTACGAGCAGTACTTC.

CDR3 nucleotide sequence: TGTGCCAGCAGCCGGATACGGGGCGCAGATACGCAGTATTTT. It yields the protein CASSRIRGADTQYF. The rearrangement uses TRBV5-5 and TRBJ2-3; D may be TRBD1 or TRBD2 (5 bases each). This CDR3 is built from 14 residues. Deletions cut 4 bases from V and 4 bases from J, with 13 bases between. Per the germline V gene, CDR1 is SGHKS and CDR2 is YYEKEE (reference sequence).

In DNA form, the CDR3 reads TGTGCCAGCAGTCAACCGGGACAGGGGATGGGCGAGACCCAGTACTTC. Translating it yields CASSQPGQGMGETQYF. The chain recombines TRBV28 with TRBJ2-5; TRBD1 agrees at 10 bases. Germline V gene data show CDR1 as MDHEN and CDR2 as SYDVKM. The V segment lost 5 bases and the J segment 5 bases; nucleotides outside the gene matches: 11. CDR3 length: 16 residues.

Written as DNA, the CDR3 is TGCGCCAGCAGCTTGACTTGGTCTAGCGGGAGTAGAGAGACCCAGTACTTC. The encoded protein is CASSLTWSSGSRETQYF. The rearrangement joins TRBV5-1 to TRBJ2-5, with 10 bases matching TRBD2. The CDR3 is 17 amino acids. Losses at the gene ends were 1 base for V and 4 bases for J; bases not matched to a gene: 10. Germline V gives CDR1 SGHRS, CDR2 YFSETQ. Together with reference TRBV5-1 and TRBJ2-5, the CDR3 gives the full variable domain: KAGVTQTPRYLIKTRGQQVTLSCSPISGHRSVSWYQQTPGQGLQFLFEYFSETQRNKGNFPGRFSGRQFSNSRSEMNVSTLELGDSALYLCASSLTWSSGSRETQYFGPGTRLLVL.

This sequence joins TRBV5-1 and TRBJ1-3; tentative D call: TRBD1 (5 bases). V was clipped by 5 bases and J by 6 bases, with 15 bases between them. The CDR3 totals 14 residues. In germline, CDR1 is SGHRS, CDR2 YFSETQ. The CDR3 protein is CASRLGRVENTIYF. CDR3 in DNA: TGCGCCAGCAGACTGGGGCGAGTTGAAAACACCATATATTTT.

This chain connects TRBV5-1 to TRBJ2-5; TRBD2 aligns across 8 bases. The CDR3 is 17 amino acids. Germline V gene data show CDR1 as SGHRS and CDR2 as YFSETQ. Germline trimming cut 0 bases from V and 0 bases from J; bases unmatched to any gene: 7. CDR3 nucleotides: TGCGCCAGCAGCTTGGGGCTAGCGGGTTTGTACCAAGAGACCCAGTACTTC. The encoded protein is CASSLGLAGLYQETQYF.

This rearrangement joins TRBV4-3 to TRBJ1-1; no reliable D call. V gave up 0 bases and J gave up 3 bases, with 5 bases separating them. CDR3 length: 13 amino acids. The V gene's germline CDR1 is LGHNA and CDR2 YSLEER. This chain's CDR3 is CASSQDLDTEAFF. In nucleotides, the CDR3 is TGCGCCAGCAGCCAAGATTTGGACACTGAAGCTTTCTTT.

V is TRBV19 and J is TRBJ2-1; D possibly corresponds to TRBD1 (5 bases). CDR1 LNHDA and CDR2 SQIVND come from the germline V gene (reference sequence). The ends were cut back, 5 bases at V and 5 bases at J, with 13 bases in the middle. The CDR3 runs 14 residues. The CDR3 sequence: CASSFLRQNNEQFF. The CDR3 nucleotides are TGTGCCAGTAGTTTCCTTCGACAGAACAATGAGCAGTTCTTC.

The genes are TRBV18 and TRBJ2-7; perhaps TRBD2 as D (5 bases). CDR3 length: 13 amino acids. Trimming removed 6 bases at V and 7 bases at J, with 16 bases between. Germline CDR1 is KGHSH and CDR2 is LQKENI. CDR3 in amino acids: CASSPSAEGEQYF. The CDR3 DNA is TGTGCCAGCTCCCCATCGGCTGAGGGTGAGCAGTACTTC. Full variable domain (outside the CDR3, taken from reference TRBV18 and TRBJ2-7): NAGVMQNPRHLVRRRGQEARLRCSPMKGHSHVYWYRQLPEEGLKFMVYLQKENIIDESGMPKERFSAEFPKEGPSILRIQQVVRGDSAAYFCASSPSAEGEQYFGPGTRLTVT.

In its sample, this clone was seen once. The chain carries TRBV19 and TRBJ1-4, with D possibly being TRBD1 (5 bases). The ends were cut back, 6 bases at V and 0 bases at J, with 11 bases in the middle. CDR1 and CDR2 (germline): LNHDA, SQIVND (reference sequence). This CDR3 has 15 amino acids. CDR3 protein: CASRKGEATNEKLFF. The CDR3 coding sequence is TGTGCCAGTAGGAAAGGGGAAGCAACTAATGAAAAACTGTTTTTT.

The chain employs TRBV29-1 and TRBJ2-3; 13 bases are shared with TRBD2. Germline V CDR1 and CDR2: SQVTM, ANQGSEA. J was trimmed by 4 bases and V by 0 bases; bases with no gene match: 4. The CDR3 sequence is 16 residues long. CDR3 in amino acids: CSVEDRTSGSPDTQYF. The CDR3 DNA is TGCAGCGTTGAAGATCGGACTAGCGGGAGCCCAGATACGCAGTATTTT.

This chain joins TRBV18 and TRBJ1-1; D gene unclear. Trimming took off 3 bases at V and 3 bases at J, with 14 bases between the two ends. The length of the CDR3 is 15 residues. Germline V gene sequence: CDR1 KGHSH, CDR2 LQKENI. The CDR3 loop reads CASSPLAGVDTEAFF. Written as DNA, the CDR3 is TGTGCCAGCTCACCGCTAGCAGGAGTGGACACTGAAGCTTTCTTT. Full variable domain (rest looked up from reference TRBV18 and TRBJ1-1): NAGVMQNPRHLVRRRGQEARLRCSPMKGHSHVYWYRQLPEEGLKFMVYLQKENIIDESGMPKERFSAEFPKEGPSILRIQQVVRGDSAAYFCASSPLAGVDTEAFFGQGTRLTVV.

This chain uses TRBV11-2 with TRBJ2-7; D unresolved. The V and J ends lost 4 bases and 2 bases respectively, with 9 bases between them. Germline CDR1 SGHAT, CDR2 FQNNGV. The CDR3 runs 13 residues. CDR3 region: CASSSDGTYEQYF. CDR3 DNA: TGTGCCAGCAGCTCGGACGGTACCTACGAGCAGTACTTC.

The V and J genes are TRBV19 and TRBJ1-5; D may be TRBD1 (6 bases). Trimming removed 8 bases from V and 6 bases from J, with 14 bases in between. Germline assignment: CDR1 LNHDA and CDR2 SQIVND (reference sequence). CDR3 length equals 13 residues. The CDR3: CASATGSRQPQHF. CDR3 nucleotides: TGTGCCAGTGCTACAGGGAGTCGTCAGCCCCAGCATTTT.

This clone was observed a few times. The genes are TRBV19 and TRBJ1-5; possibly TRBD1 for D (5 bases). Trimming removed 5 bases from V and 4 bases from J, with 15 bases in between. CDR3 size: 15 residues. The V gene's germline CDR1 is LNHDA and CDR2 SQIVND (reference sequence). The CDR3 sequence is CASSLSREGNQPQHF. The CDR3 nucleotides are TGTGCCAGTAGTTTGTCCAGGGAGGGGAATCAGCCCCAGCATTTT.